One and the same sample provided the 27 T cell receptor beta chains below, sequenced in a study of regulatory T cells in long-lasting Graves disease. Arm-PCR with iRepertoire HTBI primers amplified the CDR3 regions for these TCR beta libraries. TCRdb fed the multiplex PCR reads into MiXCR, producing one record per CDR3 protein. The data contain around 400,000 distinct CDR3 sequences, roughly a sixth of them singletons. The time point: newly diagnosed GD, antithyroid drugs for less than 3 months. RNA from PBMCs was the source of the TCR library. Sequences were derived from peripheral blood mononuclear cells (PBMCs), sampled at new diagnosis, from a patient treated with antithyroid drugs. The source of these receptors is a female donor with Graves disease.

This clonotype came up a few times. CDR3 sequence: CASTGLVNTEAFF. CDR3 DNA: TGTGCCTCGACAGGGTTGGTGAACACTGAAGCTTTCTTT. The chain joins TRBV30 to TRBJ1-1; 7 bases line up with TRBD1. The CDR3 runs 13 residues. CDR1 is GTSNPN and CDR2 is SVGIG in the germline V gene (reference sequence). V lost 7 bases, J lost 0 bases, and 5 bases stayed unmatched.

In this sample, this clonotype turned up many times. The CDR3 region is CASSLGAFDTEAFF. For the CDR3, the DNA is TGTGCCAGCAGCTTAGGGGCCTTTGACACTGAAGCTTTCTTT. The gene calls are TRBV7-6 and TRBJ1-1; D gene ambiguous. Germline lookup yields CDR1 SGHVS and CDR2 FNYEAQ. Trimming took off 1 base at V and 3 bases at J, with 9 bases between the two ends. The CDR3 runs 14 residues.

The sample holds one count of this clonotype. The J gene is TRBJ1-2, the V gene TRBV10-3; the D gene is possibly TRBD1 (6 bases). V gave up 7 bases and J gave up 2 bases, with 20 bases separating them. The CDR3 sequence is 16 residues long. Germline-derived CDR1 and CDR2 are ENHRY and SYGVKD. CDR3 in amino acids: CAITPHSGGTNYGYTF. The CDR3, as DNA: TGTGCCATCACCCCTCACTCCGGGGGGACAAACTATGGCTACACCTTC.

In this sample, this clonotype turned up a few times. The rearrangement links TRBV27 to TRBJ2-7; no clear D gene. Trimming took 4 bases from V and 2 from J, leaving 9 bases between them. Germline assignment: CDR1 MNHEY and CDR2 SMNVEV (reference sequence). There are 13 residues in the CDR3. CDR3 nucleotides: TGTGCCAGCAGTTATGGGCACCCCTACGAGCAGTACTTC. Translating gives CASSYGHPYEQYF.

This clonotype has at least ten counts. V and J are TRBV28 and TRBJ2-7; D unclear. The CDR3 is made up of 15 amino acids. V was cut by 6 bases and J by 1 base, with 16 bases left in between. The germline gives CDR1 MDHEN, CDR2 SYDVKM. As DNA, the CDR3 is TGTGCCAGCAGCCAGTTACAATCAAGTTCCTACGAGCAGTACTTC. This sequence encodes CASSQLQSSSYEQYF.

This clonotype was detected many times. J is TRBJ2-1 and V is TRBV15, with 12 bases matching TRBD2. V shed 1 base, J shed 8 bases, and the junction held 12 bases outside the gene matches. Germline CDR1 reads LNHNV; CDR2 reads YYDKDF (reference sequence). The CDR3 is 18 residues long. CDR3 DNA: TGTGCCACCAGCAGAGGGGGGCGGCGGACTAGCGGGATCCATGAGCAGTTCTTC. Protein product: CATSRGGRRTSGIHEQFF.

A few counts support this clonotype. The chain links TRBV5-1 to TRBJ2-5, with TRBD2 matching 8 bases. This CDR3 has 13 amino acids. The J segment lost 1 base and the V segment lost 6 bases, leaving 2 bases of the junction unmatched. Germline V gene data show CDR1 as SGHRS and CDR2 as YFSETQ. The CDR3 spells CASTGGAQETQYF. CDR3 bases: TGCGCCAGCACGGGGGGGGCCCAAGAGACCCAGTACTTC.

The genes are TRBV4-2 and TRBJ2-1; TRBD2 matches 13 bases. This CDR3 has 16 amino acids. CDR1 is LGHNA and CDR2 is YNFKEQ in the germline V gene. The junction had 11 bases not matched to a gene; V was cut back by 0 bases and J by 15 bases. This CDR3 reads CASSQDPFTSGGDRFF. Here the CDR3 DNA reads TGTGCCAGCAGCCAAGACCCCTTCACTAGCGGGGGGGATCGGTTCTTC.

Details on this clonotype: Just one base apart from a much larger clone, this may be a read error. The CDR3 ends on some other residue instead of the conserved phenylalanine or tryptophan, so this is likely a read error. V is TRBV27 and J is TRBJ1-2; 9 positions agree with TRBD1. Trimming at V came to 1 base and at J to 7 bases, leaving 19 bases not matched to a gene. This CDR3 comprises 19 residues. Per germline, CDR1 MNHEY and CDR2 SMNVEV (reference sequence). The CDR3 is CASSLYGRQFFTGGGGYTL. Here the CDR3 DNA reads TGTGCCAGCAGTTTATACGGCCGTCAATTTTTTACAGGGGGCGGTGGCTACACCCTC.

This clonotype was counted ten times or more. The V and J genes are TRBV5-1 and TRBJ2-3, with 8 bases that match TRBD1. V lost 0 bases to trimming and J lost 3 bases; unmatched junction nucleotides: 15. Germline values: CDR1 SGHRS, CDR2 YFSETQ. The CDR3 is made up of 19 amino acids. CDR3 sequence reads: CASSLGGPLGDRLTDTQYF. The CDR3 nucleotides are TGCGCCAGCAGCTTGGGAGGCCCTCTTGGGGACAGGCTGACAGATACGCAGTATTTT.

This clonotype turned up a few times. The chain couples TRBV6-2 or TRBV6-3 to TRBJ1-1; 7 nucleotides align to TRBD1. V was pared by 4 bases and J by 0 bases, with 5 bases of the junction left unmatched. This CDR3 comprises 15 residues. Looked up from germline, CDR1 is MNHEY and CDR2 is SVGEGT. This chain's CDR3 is CASSSIGGMNTEAFF. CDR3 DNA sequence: TGTGCCAGCAGTTCGATAGGGGGCATGAACACTGAAGCTTTCTTT.

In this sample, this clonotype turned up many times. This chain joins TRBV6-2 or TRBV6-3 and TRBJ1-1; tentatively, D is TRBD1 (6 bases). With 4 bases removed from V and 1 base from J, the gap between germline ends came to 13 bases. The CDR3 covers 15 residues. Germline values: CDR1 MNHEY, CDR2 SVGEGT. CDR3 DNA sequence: TGTGCCAGCAGTTCCCAGGCCAGGGGGAACACTGAAGCTTTCTTT. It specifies CASSSQARGNTEAFF.

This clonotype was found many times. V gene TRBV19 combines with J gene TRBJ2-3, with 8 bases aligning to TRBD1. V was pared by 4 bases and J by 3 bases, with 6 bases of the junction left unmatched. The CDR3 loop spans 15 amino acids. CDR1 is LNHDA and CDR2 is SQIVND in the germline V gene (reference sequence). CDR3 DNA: TGTGCCAGTAGTACTGTTGACAGGGGTACAGATACGCAGTATTTT. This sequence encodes CASSTVDRGTDTQYF.

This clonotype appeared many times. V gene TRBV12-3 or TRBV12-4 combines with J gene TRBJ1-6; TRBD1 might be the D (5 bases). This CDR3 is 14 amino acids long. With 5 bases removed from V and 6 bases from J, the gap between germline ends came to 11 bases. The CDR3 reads CASSPTGGNSPLHF. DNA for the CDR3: TGTGCCAGCAGTCCCACGGGGGGTAATTCACCCCTCCACTTT.

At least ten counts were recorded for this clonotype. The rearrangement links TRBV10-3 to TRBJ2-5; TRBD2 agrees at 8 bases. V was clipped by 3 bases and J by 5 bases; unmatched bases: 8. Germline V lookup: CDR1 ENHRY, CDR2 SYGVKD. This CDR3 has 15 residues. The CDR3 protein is CAISDPSGRGETQYF. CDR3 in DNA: TGTGCCATCAGTGACCCCAGCGGGAGAGGCGAGACCCAGTACTTC.

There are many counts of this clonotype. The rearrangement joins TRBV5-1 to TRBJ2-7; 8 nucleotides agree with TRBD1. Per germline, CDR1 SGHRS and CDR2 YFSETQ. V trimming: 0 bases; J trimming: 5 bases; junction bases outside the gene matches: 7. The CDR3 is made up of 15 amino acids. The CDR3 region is CASSLVGRGQNEQYF. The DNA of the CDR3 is TGCGCCAGCAGCTTGGTTGGCAGGGGGCAGAACGAGCAGTACTTC.

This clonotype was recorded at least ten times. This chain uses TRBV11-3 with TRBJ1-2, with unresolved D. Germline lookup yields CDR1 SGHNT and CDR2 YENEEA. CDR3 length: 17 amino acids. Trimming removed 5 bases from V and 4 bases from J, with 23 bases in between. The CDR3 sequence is CASSPHPQRRVSYGYTF. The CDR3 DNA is TGTGCCAGCAGCCCCCACCCCCAGCGCAGAGTTAGCTATGGCTACACCTTC.

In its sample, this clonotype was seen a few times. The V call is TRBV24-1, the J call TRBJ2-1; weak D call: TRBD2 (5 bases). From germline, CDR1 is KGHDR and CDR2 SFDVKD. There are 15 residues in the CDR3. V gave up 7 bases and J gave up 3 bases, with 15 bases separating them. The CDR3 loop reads CATRGDKGDYNEQFF. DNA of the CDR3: TGTGCCACCAGGGGAGACAAGGGAGACTACAATGAGCAGTTCTTC.

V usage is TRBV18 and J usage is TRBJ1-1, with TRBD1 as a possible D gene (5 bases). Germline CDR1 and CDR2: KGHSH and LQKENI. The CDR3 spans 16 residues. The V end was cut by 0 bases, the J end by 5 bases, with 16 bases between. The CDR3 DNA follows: TGTGCCAGCTCACCACCTATGACAGACCGGGGGACTGAAGCTTTCTTT. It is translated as CASSPPMTDRGTEAFF.

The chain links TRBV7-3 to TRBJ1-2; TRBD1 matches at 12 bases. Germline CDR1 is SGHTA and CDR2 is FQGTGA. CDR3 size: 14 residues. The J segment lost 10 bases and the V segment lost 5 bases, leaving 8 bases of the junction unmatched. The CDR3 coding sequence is TGTGCCAGCAGCCCCGGGACAGGGGGCGCGTCCTACACCTTC. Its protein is CASSPGTGGASYTF.

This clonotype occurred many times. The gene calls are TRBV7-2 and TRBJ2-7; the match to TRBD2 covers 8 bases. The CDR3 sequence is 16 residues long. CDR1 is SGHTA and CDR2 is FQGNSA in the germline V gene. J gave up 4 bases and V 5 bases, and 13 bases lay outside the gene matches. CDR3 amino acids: CASSLTKREIIYEQYF. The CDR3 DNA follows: TGTGCCAGCAGCCTTACCAAGCGGGAGATAATATACGAGCAGTACTTC. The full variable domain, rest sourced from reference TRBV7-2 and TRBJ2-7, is GAGVSQSPSNKVTEKGKDVELRCDPISGHTALYWYRQSLGQGLEFLIYFQGNSAPDKSGLPSDRFSAERTGGSVSTLTIQRTQQEDSAVYLCASSLTKREIIYEQYFGPGTRLTVT.

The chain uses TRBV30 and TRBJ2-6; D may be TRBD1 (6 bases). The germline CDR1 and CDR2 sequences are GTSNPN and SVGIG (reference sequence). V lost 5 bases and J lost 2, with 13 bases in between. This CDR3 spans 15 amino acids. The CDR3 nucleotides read TGTGCCTGGGAAACAGGGAGCCCTGGGGCCAACGTCCTGACTTTC. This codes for CAWETGSPGANVLTF.

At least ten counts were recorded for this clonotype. CDR3 nucleotides: TGCAGTGCTAGTGTACAGCCGGGCCCTGGGGCCAACGTCCTGACTTTC. Translated: CSASVQPGPGANVLTF. The chain links TRBV20-1 to TRBJ2-6; D not certain. Germline CDR1 is DFQATT and CDR2 is SNEGSKA (reference sequence). Trimming shortened V by 3 bases and J by 2 bases, and 14 bases separated the two germline ends. The CDR3 is made up of 16 amino acids.

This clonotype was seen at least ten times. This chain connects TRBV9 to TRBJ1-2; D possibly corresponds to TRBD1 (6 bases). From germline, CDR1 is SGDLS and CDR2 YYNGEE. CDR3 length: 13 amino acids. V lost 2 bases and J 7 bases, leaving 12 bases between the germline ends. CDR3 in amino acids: CASSVTGIGGYTF. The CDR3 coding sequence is TGTGCCAGCAGCGTTACAGGGATCGGTGGCTACACCTTC.

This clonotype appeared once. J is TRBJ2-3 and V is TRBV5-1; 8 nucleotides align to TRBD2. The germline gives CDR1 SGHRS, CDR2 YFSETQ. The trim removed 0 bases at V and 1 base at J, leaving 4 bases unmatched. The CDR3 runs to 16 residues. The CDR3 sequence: CASSLAGRVGTDTQYF. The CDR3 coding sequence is TGCGCCAGCAGCTTGGCCGGGAGGGTAGGCACAGATACGCAGTATTTT.

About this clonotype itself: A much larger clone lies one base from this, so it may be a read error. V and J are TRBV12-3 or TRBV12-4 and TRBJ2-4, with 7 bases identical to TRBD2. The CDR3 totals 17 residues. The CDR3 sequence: CASSLIVGGLAKSIQYF. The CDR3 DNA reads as TGTGCCAGCAGTTTAATTGTGGGAGGGCTAGCCAAAAGCATTCAGTACTTC.

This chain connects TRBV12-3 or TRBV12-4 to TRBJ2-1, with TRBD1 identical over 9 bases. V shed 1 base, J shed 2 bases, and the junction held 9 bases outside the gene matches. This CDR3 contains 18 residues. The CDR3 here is CASSLDHTQGAAYNEQFF. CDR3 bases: TGTGCCAGCAGTTTAGACCATACACAGGGGGCGGCCTACAATGAGCAGTTCTTC.